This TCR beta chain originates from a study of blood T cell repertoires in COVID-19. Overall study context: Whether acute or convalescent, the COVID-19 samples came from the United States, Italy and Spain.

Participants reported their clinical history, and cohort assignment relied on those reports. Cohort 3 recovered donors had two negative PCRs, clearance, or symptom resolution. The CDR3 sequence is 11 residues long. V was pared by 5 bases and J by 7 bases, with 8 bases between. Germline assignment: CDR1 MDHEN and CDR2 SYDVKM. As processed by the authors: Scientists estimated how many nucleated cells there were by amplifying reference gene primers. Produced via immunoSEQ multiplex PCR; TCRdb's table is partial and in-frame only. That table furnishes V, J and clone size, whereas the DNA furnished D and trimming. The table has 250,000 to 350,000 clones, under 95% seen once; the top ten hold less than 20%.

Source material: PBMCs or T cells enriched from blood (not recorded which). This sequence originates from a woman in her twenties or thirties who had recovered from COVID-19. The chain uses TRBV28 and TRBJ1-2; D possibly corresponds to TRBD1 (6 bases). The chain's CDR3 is CASSETGGYTF. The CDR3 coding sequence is TGTGCCAGCAGTGAGACAGGTGGCTACACCTTC.